This record covers a single TCR beta chain. This clone was detected only a few times. Its binding antigen is unknown. Base qualities are not recorded, but no much larger clone differs from it by a single base. The entry originates in a study of blood T cell repertoires in COVID-19 (dated by TCRdb to about 2020). General notes on the study: Samples covering the acute and convalescent phases of COVID-19 were provided by collaborators in the United States, Italy and Spain. The prospective study material was composed of cDNA or gDNA derived from T cells, B-cell-depleted T cells, or PBMCs. Subjects who had been exposed to COVID-19, were actively infected with it, or had recovered from it provided the deeply sampled blood TCRbeta repertoires that made up the dataset. A freely available public database, intended as a resource for researchers studying the immune response to SARS-CoV-2, is where the repertoires were released. Samples came from the ongoing ImmuneRACE study (first 160 participants) plus 1,254 subjects from 6 global collaborators. Nearly every sample came with metadata listing a de-identified subject ID, COVID-19 status, age in years and sex. HLA class I and class II types, where available, came from metadata supplied by the sample provider rather than from assay-based typing. Points the paper makes about the study in general: How much clinical and demographic metadata was included differed by source and by participant, and the metadata was provided uncurated.

TCRbeta CDR3 regions were amplified from genomic DNA by means of the immunoSEQ Assay, a bias-controlled multiplex PCR. Turning to the authors' computational methods: Nucleated cell counts per sample were estimated from amplification of reference gene primers within the assay. To quantify the absolute abundance of each unique TCRbeta CDR3 rearrangement, sequence reads were collapsed and filtered. For each sample, productive Simpson clonality was calculated as the square root of Simpson's diversity index over productive rearrangements. TCRdb obtained this table from immuneACCESS and retained in-frame rearrangements with V and J assigned. These tables miss some clones; where compared with another copy, unresolved V genes account for less than half of the shortfall, and the remainder is unexplained. Clone size and V and J calls were adopted from that table, with D and trimming inferred from the DNA. In this sample the table shows some 160,000 clones, around 75% of which occur a single time. Of the sample, approximately 13% falls within the top ten clones.

Whole blood was collected in K2EDTA tubes by collaborating institutions according to the institutions' own protocols. For TCRbeta analysis, collaborator samples were shipped as frozen whole blood, as isolated PBMCs, or as DNA extracted from either sample type. The receptor comes from a woman aged 80 or over with acute or convalescent COVID-19. Sequenced material: peripheral blood.

The DNA sequence is as follows: TGCGCCAGCAGAGGACAGGGAGGGGATACGCAGTATTTT. This encodes CASRGQGGDTQYF. The V and J genes are TRBV10-1 and TRBJ2-3, with TRBD1 perhaps the D gene, on 8 matching bases. CDR1 and CDR2 are drawn from the germline V gene (reference sequence): WNHNN, SYGVQD. Trimming takes 6 bases from V and 6 bases from J, and the germline ends sit 13 bases apart. The CDR3 covers 13 residues, taking in both the cysteine and the phenylalanine. Kept here is only the CDR3 DNA, which spans 39 bases and is read in frame from base 1.